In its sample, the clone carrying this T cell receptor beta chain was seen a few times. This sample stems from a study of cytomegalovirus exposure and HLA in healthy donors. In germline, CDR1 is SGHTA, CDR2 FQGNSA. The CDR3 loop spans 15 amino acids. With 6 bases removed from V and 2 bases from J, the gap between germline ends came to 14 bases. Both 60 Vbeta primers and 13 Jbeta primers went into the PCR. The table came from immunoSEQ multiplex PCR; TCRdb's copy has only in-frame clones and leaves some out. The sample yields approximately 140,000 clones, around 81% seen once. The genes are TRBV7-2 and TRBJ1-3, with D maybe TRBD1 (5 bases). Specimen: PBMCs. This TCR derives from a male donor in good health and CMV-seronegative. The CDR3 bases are TGTGCCAGCAGTGGAAGATGGGGGGCTGGAAACACCATATATTTT. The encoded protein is CASSGRWGAGNTIYF.